This paragraph covers one TCR beta chain sequence. What it binds is not known. The record originates from a study of blood T cells in healthy people across ages. General study points: Diversity of TCR beta correlated strongly with naive T cell percentage. The fall in TCR beta diversity per million T cells was roughly linear with age.

For the second PCR, which ran for about 7 to 11 cycles, a sample-barcoded 5' primer and a J-beta primer mix were used. One entry per CDR3 protein results from TCRdb running MiXCR on the 5' RACE reads. The sample has approximately 810,000 distinct CDR3 sequences, roughly 40% seen once. V was pared by 8 bases and J by 6 bases, with 22 bases between. This CDR3 spans 16 amino acids. Sequencing was performed on blood. The sequence was collected from a man between 18 and 35 years old in good health. V usage is TRBV12-3 or TRBV12-4 and J usage is TRBJ2-2; a weak D match, TRBD2 (6 bases). CDR3 nucleotide sequence: TGTGCCAGCTCGGGGGTGGTGGGTTCGAGGGCCGGGGAGCTGTTTTTT. Translating it yields CASSGVVGSRAGELFF.